Presented here are 31 T cell receptor beta chains from one specimen sequenced in a study of cytomegalovirus exposure and HLA in healthy donors. The PCR contained 60 Vbeta and 13 Jbeta primers. Profiling relied on immunoSEQ multiplex PCR, and the TCRdb table lists in-frame clones only, not all of them. The sample shows roughly 120,000 clones, around three quarters of them seen only once. Sequences were obtained from PBMCs. These receptors were obtained from a human donor in good health.

Comment on this clone: Its ends do not fully match the called genes, so a read error is possible. The chain links TRBV6-6 to TRBJ2-6, with a possible D match to TRBD1 (5 bases). CDR3 length equals 16 residues. Germline CDR1 is MNHNY and CDR2 is SVGAGI (reference sequence). In DNA, the CDR3 is TGTGCCAGCAGTTACTCGCGCAACTCTGGGGCCAACGGCCTGACTTTC. It encodes CASSYSRNSGANGLTF.

The rearrangement links TRBV14 to TRBJ1-2; D not resolved. V lost 6 bases, J lost 4 bases, and 9 bases lay in between. Germline lookup yields CDR1 SGHDN and CDR2 FVKESK. This CDR3 is 12 amino acids long. The CDR3 region is CASRGGPYGYTF. The CDR3 nucleotides are TGTGCCAGCAGGGGAGGACCCTATGGCTACACCTTC.

CDR3 nucleotides: TGTGCCAGCAGCTTAGGGAGGGTTGTGGGCGGGAGCGCTACCTACGAGCAGTACTTC. Protein product: CASSLGRVVGGSATYEQYF. V usage is TRBV7-2 and J usage is TRBJ2-7, with 7 positions matching TRBD2. With 1 base clipped from V and 2 bases from J, the junction kept 17 bases outside the gene matches. There are 19 residues in the CDR3. CDR1 and CDR2 (germline): SGHTA, FQGNSA.

This clone was observed a handful of times. V usage is TRBV6-1 and J usage is TRBJ1-4, with 7 bases identical to TRBD1. The germline V gene encodes CDR1 MNHNS and CDR2 SASEGT. The CDR3 runs to 15 residues. V gave up 6 bases and J gave up 6 bases; unmatched junction bases: 10. The CDR3 coding sequence is TGTGCCAGCAGGACAAGCAGGGGGTTGGATGAAAAACTGTTTTTT. Its translation: CASRTSRGLDEKLFF.

This CDR3 reads CASSYSYPGSNEQFF. CDR3 coding DNA: TGTGCCAGCAGTTACTCGTATCCAGGCAGCAATGAGCAGTTCTTC. This sequence joins TRBV6-5 and TRBJ2-1; unclear D gene. CDR1 is MNHEY, CDR2 SVGAGI, per germline. There are 15 residues in the CDR3. V was shortened by 0 bases and J by 6 bases, with 12 bases between the two germline ends.

The chain uses TRBV5-1 and TRBJ1-6, with 10 nucleotides matching TRBD1. Losses at the gene ends were 3 bases for V and 5 bases for J; bases not matched to a gene: 2. The germline V gene encodes CDR1 SGHRS and CDR2 YFSETQ. The CDR3 contains 15 residues. CDR3 nucleotide sequence: TGCGCCAGCAGCTGGACAGGGGGTGATAATTCACCCCTCCACTTT. Protein sequence: CASSWTGGDNSPLHF. Looking up the rest from reference TRBV5-1 and TRBJ1-6 gives the full variable domain: KAGVTQTPRYLIKTRGQQVTLSCSPISGHRSVSWYQQTPGQGLQFLFEYFSETQRNKGNFPGRFSGRQFSNSRSEMNVSTLELGDSALYLCASSWTGGDNSPLHFGNGTRLTVT.

The gene calls are TRBV7-9 and TRBJ2-7; TRBD2 matches at 7 bases. The CDR3 runs to 14 residues. V dropped 0 bases and J dropped 4; count of bases not matched to a gene: 3. Germline V CDR1 and CDR2: SEHNR, FQNEAQ (reference sequence). The CDR3 sequence: CASSLAGTKYEQYF. CDR3 sequence (DNA): TGTGCCAGCAGCTTAGCGGGGACTAAATACGAGCAGTACTTC.

The rearrangement uses TRBV7-3 and TRBJ2-2, with 9 bases identical to TRBD1. J was trimmed by 5 bases and V by 3 bases; bases with no gene match: 16. This CDR3 has 19 residues. The germline V gene encodes CDR1 SGHTA and CDR2 FQGTGA. This chain's CDR3 is CASSLGTGRGGLGTGELFF. The CDR3 region has the DNA TGTGCCAGCAGCTTGGGGACAGGGCGCGGTGGACTTGGGACCGGGGAGCTGTTTTTT.

V gene TRBV2 combines with J gene TRBJ2-3; no reliable D call. The CDR3 totals 20 residues. Trimming removed 2 bases from V and 12 bases from J, with 36 bases in between. Per the germline V gene, CDR1 is SNHLY and CDR2 is FYNNEI. As DNA, the CDR3 is TGTGCCAGCAGTGAAAAGTTTGGGCAGATTACACAGATACGCAGTAGTTGTCAGTATTTT. It yields the protein CASSEKFGQITQIRSSCQYF.

The gene calls are TRBV6-1 and TRBJ2-7, with TRBD2 identical over 8 bases. V lost 4 bases and J lost 2; bases outside the gene matches: 13. This CDR3 is built from 17 residues. Per the germline V gene, CDR1 is MNHNS and CDR2 is SASEGT. In DNA, the CDR3 is TGTGCCAGCAGTGGGGGGGTGGCGGGAGGTCTCCCCTACGAGCAGTACTTC. It yields the protein CASSGGVAGGLPYEQYF.

The V call is TRBV6-6, the J call TRBJ1-3, with 8 nucleotides matching TRBD1. CDR1 and CDR2 from the germline V gene are MNHNY and SVGAGI (reference sequence). The CDR3 is 15 amino acids. V lost 5 bases and J lost 2; bases outside the gene matches: 5. As DNA, the CDR3 is TGTGCCAGCAGTCGACAGGGGACTCCTGGAAACACCATATATTTT. Protein sequence: CASSRQGTPGNTIYF.

This clone turned up a few times. The J gene is TRBJ1-4, the V gene TRBV28; the match to TRBD1 covers 7 bases. CDR1 MDHEN and CDR2 SYDVKM come from the germline V gene. The length of the CDR3 is 15 residues. With 7 bases clipped from V and 5 bases from J, the junction kept 10 bases outside the gene matches. The DNA for the CDR3 is TGTGCCAGCACTACCTCCGGGACAGCAAATGAAAAACTGTTTTTT. This codes for CASTTSGTANEKLFF.

The chain is built from TRBV7-9 and TRBJ1-1; perhaps TRBD1 as D (6 bases). The germline V gene encodes CDR1 SEHNR and CDR2 FQNEAQ (reference sequence). Trimming removed 5 bases from V and 11 bases from J, with 18 bases in between. This CDR3 has 13 residues. CDR3 sequence (DNA): TGTGCCAGCAGCCTAGAATTGACAGGACGGGCTTTCTTT. Amino acid sequence: CASSLELTGRAFF.

This sequence joins TRBV2 and TRBJ2-3; 12 bases are a match to TRBD1. J was trimmed by 4 bases and V by 4 bases; bases with no gene match: 3. This CDR3 is 15 amino acids long. In germline, CDR1 is SNHLY, CDR2 FYNNEI. The CDR3 region has the DNA TGTGCCAGCAGTGGGGGGACAGGGGGCGCAGATACGCAGTATTTT. Its protein product is CASSGGTGGADTQYF.

This clone turned up a few times. The J gene is TRBJ1-3, the V gene TRBV10-3; D not resolved. Per germline, CDR1 ENHRY and CDR2 SYGVKD. There are 14 residues in the CDR3. V was trimmed by 10 bases and J by 0 bases, leaving 13 bases between them. The CDR3 reads CATLGESSGNTIYF. CDR3 nucleotide sequence: TGTGCCACCCTCGGGGAGAGCTCTGGAAACACCATATATTTT.

The gene calls are TRBV28 and TRBJ1-2, with 7 positions matching TRBD1. After removal of 2 bases from V and 4 bases from J, the junction contained 10 bases not matched to a gene. This CDR3 has 16 residues. Per germline, CDR1 MDHEN and CDR2 SYDVKM. The CDR3 reads CASSLPRTGLFYGYTF. CDR3 DNA: TGTGCCAGCAGTTTACCCCGGACAGGTCTTTTCTATGGCTACACCTTC.

This rearrangement joins TRBV2 to TRBJ1-5; unclear D gene. V was pared by 4 bases and J by 5 bases, with 12 bases between. Germline-derived CDR1 and CDR2 are SNHLY and FYNNEI. The CDR3 consists of 14 residues. The CDR3 loop is CASSGRENDQPQHF. The CDR3 DNA is TGTGCCAGCAGTGGTCGAGAAAACGATCAGCCCCAGCATTTT.

This chain uses TRBV28 with TRBJ2-1; 15 nucleotides agree with TRBD2. CDR1 is MDHEN and CDR2 is SYDVKM in the germline V gene. The length of the CDR3 is 19 residues. V lost 5 bases and J lost 0; bases outside the gene matches: 8. CDR3 in amino acids: CASSPHGLAGGGSYNEQFF. CDR3 nucleotides: TGTGCCAGCAGTCCCCACGGACTAGCGGGAGGGGGCTCCTACAATGAGCAGTTCTTC.

V is TRBV30 and J is TRBJ2-2, with 10 bases lining up with TRBD1. The J segment lost 5 bases and the V segment lost 5 bases, leaving 8 bases of the junction unmatched. The germline CDR1 and CDR2 sequences are GTSNPN and SVGIG (reference sequence). The CDR3 length is 15 residues. Here the CDR3 DNA reads TGTGCCTGGCGAGGGACAGGGGTTAAAACCGGGGAGCTGTTTTTT. Residues: CAWRGTGVKTGELFF.

The chain combines TRBV7-9 with TRBJ2-1; the D is unclear. Per germline, CDR1 SEHNR and CDR2 FQNEAQ (reference sequence). This CDR3 region has 15 residues. The germline V and J ends were trimmed by 3 bases and 4 bases, with 13 bases remaining between them. CDR3 nucleotides: TGTGCCAGCAGCTTTGGGTCGGGTCCTTACAATGAGCAGTTCTTC. Its protein is CASSFGSGPYNEQFF.

In its sample, this clone was seen once. This chain connects TRBV5-1 to TRBJ2-1; 11 bases are a match to TRBD1. CDR3 length: 15 amino acids. V dropped 4 bases and J dropped 7; count of bases not matched to a gene: 7. The V gene's germline CDR1 is SGHRS and CDR2 YFSETQ. The CDR3 here is CASSAGQGDKNEQFF. CDR3 nucleotides: TGCGCCAGCAGCGCGGGACAGGGGGATAAGAATGAGCAGTTCTTC.

As to this clone: One junction end does not reproduce the germline sequence, and a read error may be involved. The chain combines TRBV7-9 with TRBJ2-1; 13 positions agree with TRBD2. Germline assignment: CDR1 SEHNR and CDR2 FQNEAQ (reference sequence). This CDR3 spans 17 amino acids. The CDR3 DNA is TGTTCCAGCAGCTTAGGAGGACTAGCGGGAGCCGCCAATGAGCAGTTCTTC. Protein: CSSSLGGLAGAANEQFF.

Note on this clone: The junction departs from germline at one end; a sequencing error may be responsible. Within the sample, other DNA sequences also encode this same CDR3. The V call is TRBV14, the J call TRBJ1-2; perhaps TRBD1 as D (5 bases). This CDR3 spans 14 amino acids. CDR1 SGHDN and CDR2 FVKESK come from the germline V gene. The CDR3 nucleotides read TGTGCCAGCAGCCAAGAGTACAGGAACTATGGCTACACTTTC. Amino acids: CASSQEYRNYGYTF. The variable domain in full, completed from reference TRBV14 and TRBJ1-2, reads EAGVTQFPSHSVIEKGQTVTLRCDPISGHDNLYWYRRVMGKEIKFLLHFVKESKQDESGMPNNRFLAERTGGTYSTLKVQPAELEDSGVYFCASSQEYRNYGYTFGSGTRLTVV.

V gene TRBV9 combines with J gene TRBJ2-3; possibly TRBD1 for D (5 bases). This CDR3 has 14 residues. V dropped 4 bases and J dropped 0 bases, with 9 bases sitting between them. Germline CDR1 is SGDLS and CDR2 is YYNGEE. CDR3 loop: CASSRGSSTDTQYF. The CDR3 DNA is TGTGCCAGCAGCAGGGGCAGTAGCACAGATACGCAGTATTTT.

The DNA of the CDR3 is TGTGCCAGCTCCCGTGACAGGGGAGACACTGAAGCTTTCTTT. Its protein is CASSRDRGDTEAFF. V gene TRBV18 combines with J gene TRBJ1-1, with TRBD1 matching 8 bases. There are 14 residues in the CDR3. The J segment lost 3 bases and the V segment lost 6 bases, leaving 6 bases of the junction unmatched. Per the germline V gene, CDR1 is KGHSH and CDR2 is LQKENI.

This chain links TRBV10-1 with TRBJ1-1; perhaps TRBD1 as D (5 bases). V gave up 0 bases and J gave up 8 bases, with 7 bases separating them. The CDR3 extends over 12 amino acids. Germline V gene data show CDR1 as WNHNN and CDR2 as SYGVQD (reference sequence). The CDR3 reads CASSESGREAFF. DNA for the CDR3: TGCGCCAGCAGTGAGTCGGGGCGGGAAGCTTTCTTT.

The chain is built from TRBV9 and TRBJ2-5; TRBD2 matches at 8 bases. CDR1 SGDLS and CDR2 YYNGEE come from the germline V gene. This CDR3 region has 14 residues. V lost 0 bases and J lost 2; bases outside the gene matches: 0. CDR3 nucleotide sequence: TGTGCCAGCAGCGTAGGCGGGAGGCAAGAGACCCAGTACTTC. It encodes CASSVGGRQETQYF. The full variable domain, rest sourced from reference TRBV9 and TRBJ2-5, is DSGVTQTPKHLITATGQRVTLRCSPRSGDLSVYWYQQSLDQGLQFLIQYYNGEERAKGNILERFSAQQFPDLHSELNLSSLELGDSALYFCASSVGGRQETQYFGPGTRLLVL.

The DNA of the CDR3 is TGTGCCAGCAGCACGACTAGCGAAAATGAGCAGTTCTTC. It translates to CASSTTSENEQFF. The chain recombines TRBV4-2 with TRBJ2-1; 8 bases map to TRBD2. This CDR3 has 13 residues. The trim removed 5 bases at V and 7 bases at J, leaving 4 bases unmatched. Germline V CDR1 and CDR2: LGHNA, YNFKEQ.

This chain connects TRBV7-9 to TRBJ1-3, with TRBD1 matching over 9 bases. Losses at the gene ends were 2 bases for V and 3 bases for J; bases not matched to a gene: 8. The CDR3 loop spans 17 amino acids. Germline loops: CDR1 SEHNR, CDR2 FQNEAQ (reference sequence). The CDR3 DNA is TGTGCCAGCAGCTTAACGTACAGGGGGCTAGATGGAAACACCATATATTTT. Translating it yields CASSLTYRGLDGNTIYF.

The chain employs TRBV6-1 and TRBJ2-3, with a possible D match to TRBD1 (6 bases). With 3 bases removed from V and 3 bases from J, the gap between germline ends came to 10 bases. The CDR3 runs to 14 residues. CDR1 MNHNS and CDR2 SASEGT come from the germline V gene. The CDR3 nucleotides read TGTGCCAGCAGTGATCTACAGGGAACAGATACGCAGTATTTT. Its translation is CASSDLQGTDTQYF.

The V and J genes are TRBV5-8 and TRBJ2-3; 8 positions match TRBD2. V dropped 1 base and J dropped 0; count of bases not matched to a gene: 7. Germline CDR1 and CDR2: SGHTS and YDEGEE. The length of the CDR3 is 17 residues. CDR3 bases: TGTGCCAGCAGCTTGCACCCGACTAGCGATAGCACAGATACGCAGTATTTT. Protein: CASSLHPTSDSTDTQYF.